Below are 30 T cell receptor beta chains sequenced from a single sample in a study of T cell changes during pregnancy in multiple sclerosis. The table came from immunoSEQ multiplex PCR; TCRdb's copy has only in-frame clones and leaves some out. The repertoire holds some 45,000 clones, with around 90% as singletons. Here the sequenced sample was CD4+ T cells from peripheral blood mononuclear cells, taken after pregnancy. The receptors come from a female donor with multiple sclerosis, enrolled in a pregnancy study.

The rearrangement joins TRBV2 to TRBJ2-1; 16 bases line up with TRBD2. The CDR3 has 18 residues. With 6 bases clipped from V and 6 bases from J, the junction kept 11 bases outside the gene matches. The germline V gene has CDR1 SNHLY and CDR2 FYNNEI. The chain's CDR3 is CASRRSGLAGGLGNEQFF. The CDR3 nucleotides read TGTGCCAGCAGGCGATCGGGACTAGCGGGGGGGCTCGGCAATGAGCAGTTCTTC.

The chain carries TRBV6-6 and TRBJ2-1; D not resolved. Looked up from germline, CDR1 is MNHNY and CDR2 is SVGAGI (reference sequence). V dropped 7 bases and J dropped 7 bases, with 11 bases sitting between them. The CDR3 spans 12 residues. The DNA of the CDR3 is TGTGCCAGCACACTCAATCGGAATGAGCAGTTCTTC. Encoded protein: CASTLNRNEQFF.

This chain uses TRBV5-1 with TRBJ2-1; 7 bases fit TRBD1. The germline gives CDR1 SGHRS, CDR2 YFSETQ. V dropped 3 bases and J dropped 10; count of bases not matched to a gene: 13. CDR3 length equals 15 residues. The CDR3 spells CASSSGQPGVEEQFF. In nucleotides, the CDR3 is TGCGCCAGCAGCTCGGGACAGCCCGGCGTTGAGGAGCAGTTCTTC.

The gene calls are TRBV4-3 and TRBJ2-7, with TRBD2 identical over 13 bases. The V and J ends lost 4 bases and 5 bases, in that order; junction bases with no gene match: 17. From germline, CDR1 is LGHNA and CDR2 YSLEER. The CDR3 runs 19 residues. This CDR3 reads CASSRLRTSGGQGFNEQYF. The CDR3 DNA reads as TGCGCCAGCAGCCGCCTCCGGACTAGCGGGGGACAGGGTTTTAACGAGCAGTACTTC.

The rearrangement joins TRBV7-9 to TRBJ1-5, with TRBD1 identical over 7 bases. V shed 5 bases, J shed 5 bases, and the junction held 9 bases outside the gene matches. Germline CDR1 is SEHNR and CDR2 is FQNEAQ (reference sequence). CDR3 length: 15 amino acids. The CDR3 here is CASSRTGAADQPQHF. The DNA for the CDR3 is TGTGCCAGCAGCCGAACAGGGGCGGCGGATCAGCCCCAGCATTTT.

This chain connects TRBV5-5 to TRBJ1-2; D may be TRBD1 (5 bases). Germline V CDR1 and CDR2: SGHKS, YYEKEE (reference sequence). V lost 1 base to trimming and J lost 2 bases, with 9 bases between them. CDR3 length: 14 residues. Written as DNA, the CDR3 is TGTGCCAGCAGCTTGTCGCGGACAAACTATGGCTACACCTTC. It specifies CASSLSRTNYGYTF.

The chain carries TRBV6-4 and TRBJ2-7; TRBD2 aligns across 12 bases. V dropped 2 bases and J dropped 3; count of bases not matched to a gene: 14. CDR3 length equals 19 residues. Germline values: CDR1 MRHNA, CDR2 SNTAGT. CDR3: CASSDLPKPRTSGDYEQYF. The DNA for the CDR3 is TGTGCCAGCAGTGACCTCCCGAAGCCAAGGACTAGCGGGGACTACGAGCAGTACTTC.

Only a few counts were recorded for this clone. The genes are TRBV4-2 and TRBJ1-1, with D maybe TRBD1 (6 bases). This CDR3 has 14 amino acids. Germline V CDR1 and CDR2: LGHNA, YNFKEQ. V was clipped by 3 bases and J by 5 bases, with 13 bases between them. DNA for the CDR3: TGTGCCAGCAGCCATCGCAGGGGCGGAACTGAAGCTTTCTTT. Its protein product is CASSHRRGGTEAFF.

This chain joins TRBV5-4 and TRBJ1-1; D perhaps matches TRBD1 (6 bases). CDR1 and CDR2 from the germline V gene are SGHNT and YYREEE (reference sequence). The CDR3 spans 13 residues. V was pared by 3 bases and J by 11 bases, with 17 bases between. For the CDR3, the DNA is TGTGCCAGCAGCTCCGCATTCAGGGGTTCGGCTTTCTTT. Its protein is CASSSAFRGSAFF.

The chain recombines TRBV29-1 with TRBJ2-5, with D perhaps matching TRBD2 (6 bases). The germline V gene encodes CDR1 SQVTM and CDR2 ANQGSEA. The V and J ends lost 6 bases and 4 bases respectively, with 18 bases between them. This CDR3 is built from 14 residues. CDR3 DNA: TGCAGCGTCGACGGAGGGGCGAGCCCAGAGACCCAGTACTTC. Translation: CSVDGGASPETQYF.

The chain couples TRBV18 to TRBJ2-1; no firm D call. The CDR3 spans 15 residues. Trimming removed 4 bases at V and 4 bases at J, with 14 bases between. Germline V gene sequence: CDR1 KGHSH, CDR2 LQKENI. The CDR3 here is CASSLAHTSYNEQFF. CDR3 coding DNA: TGTGCCAGCTCACTGGCCCATACCTCATACAATGAGCAGTTCTTC.

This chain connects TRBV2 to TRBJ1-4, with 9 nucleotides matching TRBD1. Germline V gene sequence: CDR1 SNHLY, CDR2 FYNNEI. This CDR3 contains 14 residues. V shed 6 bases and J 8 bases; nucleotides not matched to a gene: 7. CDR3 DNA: TGTGCCAGCAGGTTGACAGGGGGAAGCGAAAAACTGTTTTTT. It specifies CASRLTGGSEKLFF.

CDR3 sequence reads: CASSLNSPLHF. The CDR3 DNA reads as TGTGCCAGCAGTCTCAATTCACCCCTCCACTTT. The genes are TRBV2 and TRBJ1-6; no firm D call. V was trimmed by 5 bases and J by 7 bases, leaving 3 bases between them. This CDR3 region has 11 residues. Germline V CDR1 and CDR2: SNHLY, FYNNEI. Variable domain in full (rest from reference TRBV2 and TRBJ1-6): EPEVTQTPSHQVTQMGQEVILRCVPISNHLYFYWYRQILGQKVEFLVSFYNNEISEKSEIFDDQFSVERPDGSNFTLKIRSTKLEDSAMYFCASSLNSPLHFGNGTRLTVT.

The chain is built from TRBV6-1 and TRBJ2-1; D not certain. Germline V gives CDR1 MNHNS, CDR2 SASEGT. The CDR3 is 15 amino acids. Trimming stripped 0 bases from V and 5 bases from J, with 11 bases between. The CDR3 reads CASSEASAGNNEQFF. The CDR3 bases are TGTGCCAGCAGTGAAGCTTCGGCAGGCAACAATGAGCAGTTCTTC.

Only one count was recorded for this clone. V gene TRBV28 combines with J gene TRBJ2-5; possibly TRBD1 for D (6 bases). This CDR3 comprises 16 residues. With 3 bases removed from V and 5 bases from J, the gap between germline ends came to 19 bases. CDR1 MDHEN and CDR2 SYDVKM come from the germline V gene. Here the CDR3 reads CASSLRRQALLETQYF. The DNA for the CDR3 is TGTGCCAGCAGTTTGAGACGACAGGCGCTATTGGAGACCCAGTACTTC.

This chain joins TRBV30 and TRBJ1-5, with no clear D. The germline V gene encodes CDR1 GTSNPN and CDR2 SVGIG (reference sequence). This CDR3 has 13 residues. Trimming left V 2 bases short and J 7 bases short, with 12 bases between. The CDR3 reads CAWSSQTGQPQHF. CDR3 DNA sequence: TGTGCCTGGAGTAGTCAGACTGGACAGCCCCAGCATTTT.

The CDR3: CASSLGQGAEKLFF. Written as DNA, the CDR3 is TGTGCCAGCAGCTTGGGACAGGGTGCTGAAAAACTGTTTTTT. The genes are TRBV11-2 and TRBJ1-4; TRBD1 aligns across 9 bases. CDR3 length: 14 residues. V shed 3 bases, J shed 7 bases, and the junction held 3 bases outside the gene matches. Germline V gene sequence: CDR1 SGHAT, CDR2 FQNNGV.

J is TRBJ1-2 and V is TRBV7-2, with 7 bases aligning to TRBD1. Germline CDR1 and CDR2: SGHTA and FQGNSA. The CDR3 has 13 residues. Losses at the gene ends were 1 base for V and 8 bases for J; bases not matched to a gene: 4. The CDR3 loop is CASSLVTGVGYTF. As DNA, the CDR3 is TGTGCCAGCAGCTTAGTCACAGGGGTGGGCTACACCTTC.

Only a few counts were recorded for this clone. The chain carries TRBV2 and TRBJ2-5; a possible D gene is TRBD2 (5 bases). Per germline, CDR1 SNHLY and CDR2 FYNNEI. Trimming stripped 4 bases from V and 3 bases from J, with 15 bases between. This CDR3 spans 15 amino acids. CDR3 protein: CASSAVTTLEETQYF. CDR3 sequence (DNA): TGTGCCAGCAGTGCAGTGACTACCCTAGAAGAGACCCAGTACTTC.

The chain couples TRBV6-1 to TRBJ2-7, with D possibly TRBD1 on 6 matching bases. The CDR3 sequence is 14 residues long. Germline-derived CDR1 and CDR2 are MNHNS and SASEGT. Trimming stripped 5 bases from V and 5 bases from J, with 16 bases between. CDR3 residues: CASSQLHRDNEQYF. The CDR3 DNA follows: TGTGCCAGCAGTCAACTCCACAGGGATAACGAGCAGTACTTC.

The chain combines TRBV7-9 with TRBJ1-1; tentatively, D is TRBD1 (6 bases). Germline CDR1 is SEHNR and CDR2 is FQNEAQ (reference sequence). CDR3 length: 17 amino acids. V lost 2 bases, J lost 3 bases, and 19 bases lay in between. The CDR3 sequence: CASSLLGAWGPDTEAFF. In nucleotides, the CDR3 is TGTGCCAGCAGCTTACTGGGTGCGTGGGGGCCAGACACTGAAGCTTTCTTT. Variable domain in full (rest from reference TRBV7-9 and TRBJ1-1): DTGVSQNPRHKITKRGQNVTFRCDPISEHNRLYWYRQTLGQGPEFLTYFQNEAQLEKSRLLSDRFSAERPKGSFSTLEIQRTEQGDSAMYLCASSLLGAWGPDTEAFFGQGTRLTVV.

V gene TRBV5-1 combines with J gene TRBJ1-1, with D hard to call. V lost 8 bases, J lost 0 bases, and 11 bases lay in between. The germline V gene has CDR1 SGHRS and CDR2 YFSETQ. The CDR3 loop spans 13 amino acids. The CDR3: CASTINLNTEAFF. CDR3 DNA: TGCGCCAGTACCATCAACTTGAACACTGAAGCTTTCTTT.

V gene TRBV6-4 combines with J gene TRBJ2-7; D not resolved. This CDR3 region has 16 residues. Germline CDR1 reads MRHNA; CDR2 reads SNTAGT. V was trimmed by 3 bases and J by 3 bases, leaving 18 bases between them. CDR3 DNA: TGTGCCAGCAGTGATGCTTCAGGTTCTTATTGCTACGAGCAGTACTTC. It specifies CASSDASGSYCYEQYF.

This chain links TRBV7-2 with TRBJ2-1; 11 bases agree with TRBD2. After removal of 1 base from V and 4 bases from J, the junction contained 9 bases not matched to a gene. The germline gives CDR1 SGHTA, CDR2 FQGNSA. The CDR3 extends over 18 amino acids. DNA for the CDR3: TGTGCCAGCAGCTTAGTTCTCCTGGCTAGCGGGGGGTACAATGAGCAGTTCTTC. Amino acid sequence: CASSLVLLASGGYNEQFF.

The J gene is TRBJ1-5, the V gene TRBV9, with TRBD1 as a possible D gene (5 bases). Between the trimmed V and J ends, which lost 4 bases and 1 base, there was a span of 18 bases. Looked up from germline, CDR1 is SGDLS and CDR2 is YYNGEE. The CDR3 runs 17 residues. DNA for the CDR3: TGTGCCAGCAGCTCACGGGAGGGGCCGGCCAGCAATCAGCCCCAGCATTTT. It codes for CASSSREGPASNQPQHF.

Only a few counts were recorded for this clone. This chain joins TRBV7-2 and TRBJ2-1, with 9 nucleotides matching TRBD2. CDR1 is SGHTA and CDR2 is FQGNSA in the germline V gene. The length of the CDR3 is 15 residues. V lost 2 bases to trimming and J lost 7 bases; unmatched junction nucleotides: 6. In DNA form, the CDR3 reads TGTGCCAGCAGCTTAAGGGCGGGGGGGCCGAATGAGCAGTTCTTC. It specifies CASSLRAGGPNEQFF. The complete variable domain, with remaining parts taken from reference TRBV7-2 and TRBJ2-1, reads GAGVSQSPSNKVTEKGKDVELRCDPISGHTALYWYRQSLGQGLEFLIYFQGNSAPDKSGLPSDRFSAERTGGSVSTLTIQRTQQEDSAVYLCASSLRAGGPNEQFFGPGTRLTVL.

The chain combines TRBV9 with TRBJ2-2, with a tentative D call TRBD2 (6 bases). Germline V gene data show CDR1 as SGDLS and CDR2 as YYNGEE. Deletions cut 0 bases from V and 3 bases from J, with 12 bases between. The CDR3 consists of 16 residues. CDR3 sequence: CASSVAPGVHTGELFF. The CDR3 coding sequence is TGTGCCAGCAGCGTAGCCCCGGGGGTGCACACCGGGGAGCTGTTTTTT.

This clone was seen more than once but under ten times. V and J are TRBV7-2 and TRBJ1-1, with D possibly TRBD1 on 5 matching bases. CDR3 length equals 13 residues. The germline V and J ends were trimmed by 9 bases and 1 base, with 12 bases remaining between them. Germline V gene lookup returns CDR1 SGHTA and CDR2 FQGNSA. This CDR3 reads CASRQQPNTEAFF. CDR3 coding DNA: TGTGCCAGTAGACAGCAGCCGAACACTGAAGCTTTCTTT.

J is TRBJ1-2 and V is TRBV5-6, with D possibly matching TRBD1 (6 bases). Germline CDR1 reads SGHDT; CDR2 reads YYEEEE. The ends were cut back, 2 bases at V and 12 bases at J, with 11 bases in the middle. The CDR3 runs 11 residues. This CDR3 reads CASSFDRSHTF. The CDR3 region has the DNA TGTGCCAGCAGCTTCGACAGGTCTCACACCTTC. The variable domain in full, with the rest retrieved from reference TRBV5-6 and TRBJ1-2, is DAGVTQSPTHLIKTRGQQVTLRCSPKSGHDTVSWYQQALGQGPQFIFQYYEEEERQRGNFPDRFSGHQFPNYSSELNVNALLLGDSALYLCASSFDRSHTFGSGTRLTVV.

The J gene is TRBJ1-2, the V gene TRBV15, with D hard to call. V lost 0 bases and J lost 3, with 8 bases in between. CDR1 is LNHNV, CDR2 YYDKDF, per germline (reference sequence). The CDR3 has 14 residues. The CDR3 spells CATSRDRRDYGYTF. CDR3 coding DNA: TGTGCCACCAGCAGAGATAGGAGGGACTATGGCTACACCTTC.